Listed here are 25 T cell receptor beta chains from one sample, sequenced in a study of blood T cell repertoires in COVID-19. The protocol was immunoSEQ multiplex PCR, while the TCRdb copy is restricted to in-frame clones and leaves out a portion. The repertoire holds roughly 150,000 clones, with 78% as singletons. Sequencing was carried out using peripheral blood. Receptors originate from a woman aged 80 or older with acute or convalescent COVID-19.

The J gene is TRBJ2-3, the V gene TRBV10-1, with 8 bases that match TRBD2. This CDR3 region has 13 residues. J lost 1 base, V lost 8 bases, and 2 bases had no gene match. In germline, CDR1 is WNHNN, CDR2 SYGVQD (reference sequence). CDR3 region: CASSTSGTDTQYF. The DNA for the CDR3 is TGCGCCAGCTCGACTAGCGGCACAGATACGCAGTATTTT.

This chain links TRBV7-8 with TRBJ2-7, with 10 nucleotides matching TRBD2. The V gene end was trimmed by 4 bases and the J gene end by 7 bases; junction bases not matched to a gene: 19. The CDR3 has 18 residues. The germline V gene encodes CDR1 SGHVS and CDR2 FQNEAQ. This CDR3 reads CASSSGRASGRTGNEQYF. CDR3 DNA sequence: TGTGCCAGCAGCTCTGGCAGGGCTAGCGGGAGAACCGGCAATGAGCAGTACTTC. The full variable domain, in which reference TRBV7-8 and TRBJ2-7 provide the parts outside the CDR3, is GAGVSQSPRYKVAKRGQDVALRCDPISGHVSLFWYQQALGQGPEFLTYFQNEAQLDKSGLPSDRFFAERPEGSVSTLKIQRTQQEDSAVYLCASSSGRASGRTGNEQYFGPGTRLTVT.

This rearrangement joins TRBV11-2 to TRBJ1-2, with D unresolved. The CDR3 totals 17 residues. Between the trimmed V and J ends, which lost 1 base and 0 bases, there was a span of 15 bases. The germline gives CDR1 SGHAT, CDR2 FQNNGV. The CDR3 loop reads CASSLVEGGPANYGYTF. CDR3 coding DNA: TGTGCCAGCAGCTTAGTTGAGGGCGGACCCGCTAACTATGGCTACACCTTC.

This clone was counted between two and nine times. CDR3 DNA sequence: TGCGCCAGCAGCTTGGGACACCTCTACGAGCAGTACTTC. Amino acid sequence: CASSLGHLYEQYF. The J gene is TRBJ2-7, the V gene TRBV5-1; D is ambiguous. Trimming pared 0 bases from V and 3 bases from J, leaving 7 bases between. Germline-derived CDR1 and CDR2 are SGHRS and YFSETQ. The CDR3 has 13 residues.

This chain connects TRBV6-5 to TRBJ2-6; the D is unclear. Trimming stripped 6 bases from V and 3 bases from J, with 6 bases between. Looked up from germline, CDR1 is MNHEY and CDR2 is SVGAGI. CDR3 length equals 13 residues. The CDR3 loop reads CASREFGANVLTF. CDR3 bases: TGTGCCAGCAGAGAGTTTGGGGCCAACGTCCTGACTTTC.

The chain employs TRBV6-1 and TRBJ2-7, with D possibly matching TRBD2 (6 bases). Germline V gene sequence: CDR1 MNHNS, CDR2 SASEGT. The V gene lost 4 bases and the J gene lost 6 bases, with 10 bases spanning the gap. CDR3 length: 12 residues. The CDR3 here is CASSAASAEQYF. CDR3 DNA: TGTGCCAGCAGTGCGGCTAGCGCCGAGCAGTACTTC.

The chain recombines TRBV4-1 with TRBJ2-7, with a tentative D call TRBD1 (6 bases). In germline, CDR1 is MGHRA, CDR2 YSYEKL. The CDR3 consists of 15 residues. Trimming pared 4 bases from V and 5 bases from J, leaving 18 bases between. The CDR3 DNA reads as TGCGCCAGCAGCCCCCGACAGGTTCTAGGCCACGAGCAGTACTTC. Translated: CASSPRQVLGHEQYF.

The chain recombines TRBV29-1 with TRBJ2-3; D remains ambiguous. CDR3 size: 13 residues. V gave up 3 bases and J gave up 0 bases, with 7 bases separating them. Looked up from germline, CDR1 is SQVTM and CDR2 is ANQGSEA. The CDR3 DNA is TGCAGCGTTGAGTGGCAAAGCACAGATACGCAGTATTTT. Translating it yields CSVEWQSTDTQYF.

This chain connects TRBV10-1 to TRBJ1-1; no clear D. Per germline, CDR1 WNHNN and CDR2 SYGVQD (reference sequence). CDR3 length equals 13 residues. V gave up 4 bases and J gave up 6 bases, with 12 bases separating them. The CDR3 loop reads CASSGYSGAEAFF. CDR3 sequence (DNA): TGCGCCAGCAGTGGATACTCTGGTGCTGAAGCTTTCTTT.

The chain uses TRBV5-4 and TRBJ1-3; D is unclear. The CDR3 is 16 residues long. Trimming removed 0 bases at V and 2 bases at J, with 12 bases between. Germline V lookup: CDR1 SGHNT, CDR2 YYREEE (reference sequence). CDR3: CASSLGQAQAGNTIYF. DNA for the CDR3: TGTGCCAGCAGCTTGGGCCAGGCGCAGGCTGGAAACACCATATATTTT.

The chain couples TRBV2 to TRBJ2-7, with 14 bases fitting TRBD2. This CDR3 region has 17 residues. Trimming cost V 7 bases and J 7 bases; bases outside gene matches: 15. Germline V gene sequence: CDR1 SNHLY, CDR2 FYNNEI. The CDR3 region has the DNA TGTGCCAGCAAGGGACTAGCGGGAGCTGACGATGTCTCTGAGCAGTACTTC. Translation gives CASKGLAGADDVSEQYF.

V and J are TRBV7-2 and TRBJ2-7; 7 bases map to TRBD1. This CDR3 is 14 amino acids long. The germline CDR1 and CDR2 sequences are SGHTA and FQGNSA. With V trimmed by 5 bases and J by 4 bases, 8 bases remained unmatched. CDR3 sequence: CASSPWDRAYEQYF. CDR3 DNA sequence: TGTGCCAGCAGCCCATGGGACAGAGCTTACGAGCAGTACTTC.

The CDR3 is CASSGDRGQGANVLTF. The CDR3 DNA sequence: TGTGCCAGCAGTGGGGACAGGGGGCAAGGGGCCAACGTCCTGACTTTC. This chain uses TRBV2 with TRBJ2-6, with 12 bases identical to TRBD1. This CDR3 is 16 amino acids long. Germline CDR1 and CDR2: SNHLY and FYNNEI. J was trimmed by 4 bases and V by 4 bases; bases with no gene match: 2.

This chain links TRBV5-1 with TRBJ2-5, with TRBD2 matching over 11 bases. The CDR3 sequence is 15 residues long. Per the germline V gene, CDR1 is SGHRS and CDR2 is YFSETQ. Trimming removed 4 bases from V and 3 bases from J; junction bases left unmatched: 5. CDR3 protein: CASSTGTSGKETQYF. The CDR3 DNA follows: TGCGCCAGCAGCACCGGGACTAGCGGTAAAGAGACCCAGTACTTC. Supplemented by reference TRBV5-1 and TRBJ2-5, the full variable domain reads KAGVTQTPRYLIKTRGQQVTLSCSPISGHRSVSWYQQTPGQGLQFLFEYFSETQRNKGNFPGRFSGRQFSNSRSEMNVSTLELGDSALYLCASSTGTSGKETQYFGPGTRLLVL.

This clone showed up just once. The same CDR3 is also encoded by other DNA sequences in this sample. This rearrangement joins TRBV5-6 to TRBJ2-7; the D is unclear. The CDR3 is 14 residues long. The V end lost 3 bases, the J end lost 2 bases, and 12 bases lay between the germline ends. Germline CDR1 and CDR2: SGHDT and YYEEEE. The CDR3 bases are TGTGCCAGCAGCTCCGAACAAACTACCTACGAGCAGTACTTC. Its protein product is CASSSEQTTYEQYF.

This clone is a singleton in its sample. The chain employs TRBV12-5 and TRBJ2-1; possibly TRBD2 for D (5 bases). CDR1 and CDR2 (germline): LGHNT, FRNRAP. This CDR3 contains 17 residues. Trimming cost V 2 bases and J 4 bases, with 18 bases left between them. CDR3 coding DNA: TGTGCTAGTGGTTTGCCTCTCCCCTTCAGCGGTTACAATGAGCAGTTCTTC. It codes for CASGLPLPFSGYNEQFF.

The rearrangement joins TRBV18 to TRBJ1-1; D unresolved. Trimming stripped 1 base from V and 5 bases from J, with 5 bases between. Germline CDR1 reads KGHSH; CDR2 reads LQKENI. The CDR3 is made up of 12 amino acids. CDR3 bases: TGTGCCAGCTCACCACGAGTGACTGAAGCTTTCTTT. Translating it yields CASSPRVTEAFF. Looking up the rest from reference TRBV18 and TRBJ1-1 gives the full variable domain: NAGVMQNPRHLVRRRGQEARLRCSPMKGHSHVYWYRQLPEEGLKFMVYLQKENIIDESGMPKERFSAEFPKEGPSILRIQQVVRGDSAAYFCASSPRVTEAFFGQGTRLTVV.

The chain couples TRBV7-9 to TRBJ1-1, with D hard to call. Germline lookup yields CDR1 SEHNR and CDR2 FQNEAQ (reference sequence). With 3 bases removed from V and 1 base from J, the gap between germline ends came to 12 bases. There are 15 residues in the CDR3. The CDR3 here is CASSFGSTANTEAFF. In DNA, the CDR3 is TGTGCCAGCAGCTTTGGATCTACAGCGAACACTGAAGCTTTCTTT.

The V call is TRBV30, the J call TRBJ1-5; D is possibly TRBD1 (6 bases). The germline V gene encodes CDR1 GTSNPN and CDR2 SVGIG (reference sequence). V gave up 6 bases and J gave up 0 bases, with 15 bases separating them. CDR3 length equals 15 residues. CDR3 residues: CACSGTTNSNQPQHF. The CDR3 bases are TGTGCCTGCTCCGGGACAACTAATAGCAATCAGCCCCAGCATTTT.

This clone was detected a few times. V gene TRBV6-6 combines with J gene TRBJ2-3, with TRBD1 matching over 11 bases. Germline trimming cut 11 bases from V and 5 bases from J; bases unmatched to any gene: 6. The CDR3 is made up of 13 amino acids. Germline V gives CDR1 MNHNY, CDR2 SVGAGI (reference sequence). The CDR3 DNA sequence: TGTGCCGCGGACAGGGGGCGCGAAGATACGCAGTATTTT. Its translation: CAADRGREDTQYF.

The CDR3 coding sequence is TGTGCCATCAGACCGACAGGCGCTAATGAAAAACTGTTTTTT. Translated: CAIRPTGANEKLFF. The rearrangement joins TRBV10-3 to TRBJ1-4, with D tentatively TRBD1 (6 bases). Trimming pared 6 bases from V and 3 bases from J, leaving 11 bases between. This CDR3 contains 14 residues. Germline V CDR1 and CDR2: ENHRY, SYGVKD.

V usage is TRBV28 and J usage is TRBJ1-1; 7 positions match TRBD1. V shed 4 bases, J shed 1 base, and the junction held 3 bases outside the gene matches. The germline V gene encodes CDR1 MDHEN and CDR2 SYDVKM. The CDR3 is 14 amino acids. CDR3 in amino acids: CASSSGTANTEAFF. The CDR3 coding sequence is TGTGCCAGCAGTTCCGGGACAGCGAACACTGAAGCTTTCTTT.

The chain joins TRBV27 to TRBJ1-4, with 7 nucleotides matching TRBD1. The V gene's germline CDR1 is MNHEY and CDR2 SMNVEV (reference sequence). J lost 9 bases, V lost 6 bases, and 19 bases had no gene match. The CDR3 has 17 amino acids. CDR3 residues: CASRIPRQGQTGKKLFF. The DNA for the CDR3 is TGTGCCAGCAGGATCCCGAGACAGGGCCAGACAGGAAAAAAACTGTTTTTT.

The chain has TRBV6-4 and TRBJ1-3, with 8 bases aligning to TRBD1. This CDR3 has 13 amino acids. The germline gives CDR1 MRHNA, CDR2 SNTAGT. V lost 7 bases and J lost 5; bases outside the gene matches: 4. CDR3 DNA: TGTGCCAGCACGGACAGGGCGAGAAACACCATATATTTT. This translates into CASTDRARNTIYF.

The chain carries TRBV20-1 and TRBJ2-7; tentative D call: TRBD2 (5 bases). CDR1 and CDR2 (germline): DFQATT, SNEGSKA (reference sequence). V lost 6 bases and J lost 7, with 13 bases in between. The CDR3 is 11 amino acids. The CDR3 nucleotides are TGCAGTGCCCTTGGAGGAAGGGAGCAGTACTTC. It codes for CSALGGREQYF.